A selection of T cell receptor beta chains follows, all from one sample in a study of CD8+CD57+ T cells in acquired aplastic anemia. Via MiXCR, TCRdb re-called the reads, giving one row per CDR3 protein. The data hold tens of thousands of distinct CDR3 sequences, with 45% to 60% observed a single time. The sequenced material came from sorted CD4+, CD8+, or CD8+CD57+ T cells (not recorded which) from PBMCs. Receptors originate from a human donor in good health, serving as a control. Each CDR3 is given with its conserved first and last residue. A D gene is named only where the DNA matches it firmly. Size values are once, few and many counts, or a class for expanded clones, and some rows have none.

V gene: TRBV12-3/TRBV12-4
J gene: TRBJ1-2
D gene: TRBD1
clone size: .
CDR3 DNA: TGTGCCAGCAGTTTCCCCCTTGGACAGGGTGGCTACACCTTC
CDR3 protein: CASSFPLGQGGYTF

V gene: TRBV29-1
J gene: TRBJ2-7
D gene: .
clone size: .
CDR3 DNA: TGCAGCGTTGATGGGGTTAGCGGCTCCTACGAGCAGTACTTC
CDR3 protein: CSVDGVSGSYEQYF

V gene: TRBV11-2
J gene: TRBJ2-2
D gene: TRBD2
clone size: many
CDR3 DNA: TGTGCCAGCAGCTTAGGGTTGGGGGGGTGGAACACCGGGGAGCTGTTTTTT
CDR3 protein: CASSLGLGGWNTGELFF

V gene: TRBV2
J gene: TRBJ2-2
D gene: .
clone size: .
CDR3 DNA: TGTGCCAGCAGGGCAGGGACGACGAACACCGGGGAGCTGTTTTTT
CDR3 protein: CASRAGTTNTGELFF

V gene: TRBV9
J gene: TRBJ2-7
D gene: TRBD1
clone size: few
CDR3 DNA: TGTGCCAGCAGCGTGGACAGGGGCGAGCAGTACTTC
CDR3 protein: CASSVDRGEQYF

V gene: TRBV7-9
J gene: TRBJ2-5
D gene: .
clone size: .
CDR3 DNA: TGTGCCAGCAGCTTGGGGGCTGTAGAGACCCAGTACTTC
CDR3 protein: CASSLGAVETQYF

V gene: TRBV29-1
J gene: TRBJ2-5
D gene: .
clone size: .
CDR3 DNA: TGCAGCGTGACGTGGGGAAGGGAGACCCAGTACTTC
CDR3 protein: CSVTWGRETQYF

V gene: TRBV25-1
J gene: TRBJ1-6
D gene: .
clone size: .
CDR3 DNA: TGTGCCAGCAGTGGGGGGGGGTTGCCTTCACCCCCCCACTTT
CDR3 protein: CASSGGGLPSPPHF

V gene: TRBV7-9
J gene: TRBJ2-7
D gene: .
clone size: many
CDR3 DNA: TGTGCCAGCAGCGCCGCGGTTCTGATGGAGCAGTACTTC
CDR3 protein: CASSAAVLMEQYF

V gene: TRBV25-1
J gene: TRBJ1-1
D gene: .
clone size: .
CDR3 DNA: TGTGCCAGCAGTGAAGATAACAGAAAGAGCACTGAAGCTTTCTTT
CDR3 protein: CASSEDNRKSTEAFF

V gene: TRBV19
J gene: TRBJ2-3
D gene: TRBD1
clone size: .
CDR3 DNA: TGTGCCAGTAGCCCCCGGGACAGGCTCCCAGATACGCAGTATTTT
CDR3 protein: CASSPRDRLPDTQYF

V gene: TRBV6-4
J gene: TRBJ1-6
D gene: .
clone size: few
CDR3 DNA: TGTGCCAGCAGTGAATCTACTAATTCACCCCTCCACTTT
CDR3 protein: CASSESTNSPLHF

V gene: TRBV14
J gene: TRBJ2-1
D gene: TRBD2
clone size: .
CDR3 DNA: TGTGCCAGCCTGGCTAGCGGGGGGGCCCCGTTCTTC
CDR3 protein: CASLASGGAPFF

V gene: TRBV20-1
J gene: TRBJ2-2
D gene: TRBD1
clone size: many
CDR3 DNA: TGCAGTGCCTGGGACAGGGTAAACACCGGGGAGCTGTTTTTT
CDR3 protein: CSAWDRVNTGELFF

V gene: TRBV4-1
J gene: TRBJ1-2
D gene: .
clone size: many
CDR3 DNA: TGCGCCAGCAGCCAAGATTATGGCCCGGCGAACTACACCTTC
CDR3 protein: CASSQDYGPANYTF

V gene: TRBV7-2
J gene: TRBJ1-2
D gene: .
clone size: few
CDR3 DNA: TGTGCCAGCAGCCTAGAGGGCCATGGCTACACCTTC
CDR3 protein: CASSLEGHGYTF

V gene: TRBV19
J gene: TRBJ2-3
D gene: .
clone size: few
CDR3 DNA: TGTGCCAGTAGTGCCAGACCCCGAGATACGCAGTATTTT
CDR3 protein: CASSARPRDTQYF

V gene: TRBV5-1
J gene: TRBJ2-6
D gene: TRBD1
clone size: .
CDR3 DNA: TGCGCCAGCAGCTGGACCCCCGACAGGGCTGGGGCCAACGTCCTGACTTTC
CDR3 protein: CASSWTPDRAGANVLTF

V gene: TRBV5-1
J gene: TRBJ1-5
D gene: .
clone size: many
CDR3 DNA: TGCGCCAGCAGCGTGGACGGGAATCAGCCCCAGCATTTT
CDR3 protein: CASSVDGNQPQHF

V gene: TRBV11-2
J gene: TRBJ1-2
D gene: .
clone size: many
CDR3 DNA: TGTGCCAGCAGCTTGAATACCGGGTTCGGTCTCTATGGCTACACCTTC
CDR3 protein: CASSLNTGFGLYGYTF

V gene: TRBV10-3
J gene: TRBJ2-7
D gene: .
clone size: .
CDR3 DNA: TGTGCCATCAGGACAGGACCTCAAGGAGAGCAGTACTTC
CDR3 protein: CAIRTGPQGEQYF